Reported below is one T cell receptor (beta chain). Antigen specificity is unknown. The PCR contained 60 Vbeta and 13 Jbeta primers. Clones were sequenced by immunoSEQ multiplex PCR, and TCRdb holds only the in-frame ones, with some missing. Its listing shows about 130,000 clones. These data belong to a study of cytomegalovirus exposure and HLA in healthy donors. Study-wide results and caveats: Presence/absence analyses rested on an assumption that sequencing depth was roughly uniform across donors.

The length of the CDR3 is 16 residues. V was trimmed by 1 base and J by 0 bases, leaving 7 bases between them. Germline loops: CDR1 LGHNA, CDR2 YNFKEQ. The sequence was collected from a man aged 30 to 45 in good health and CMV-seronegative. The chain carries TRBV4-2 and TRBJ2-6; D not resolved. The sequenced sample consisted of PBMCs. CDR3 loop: CASSQVRSSGANVLTF. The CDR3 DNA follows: TGTGCCAGCAGCCAAGTGAGGAGCTCTGGGGCCAACGTCCTGACTTTC.